These 9 T cell receptor beta chains originate from one sample sequenced in a study of CD8+ T cells in alopecia areata listed by TCRdb under 2018. Reading the label with the study, this specimen's treatment or condition is: oral pan-JAK inhibitor, 5-10 mg twice daily. The library was produced with the immunoSEQ multiplex PCR assay. RNA was extracted from all samples and reverse transcribed into cDNA, which served as template for TCR sequencing. Entries here come from immuneACCESS through TCRdb and include only in-frame sequences with V and J called. Some clones fail to appear in such tables; in the studies checked, an unresolved V gene covers under half of the shortfall, and the cause of the remainder is unknown. Across this sample there are hundreds of thousands of clones, with approximately 60% seen only once. The ten largest clones take up around 0.84% of the sample. The sample here was CD4+ T cells sorted from blood, taken around week 53, from a patient treated with tofacitinib. These receptor sequences come from a human donor with alopecia areata.

This sequence joins TRBV5-1 and TRBJ2-1; 13 bases align to TRBD2. The CDR3 spans 17 residues. V was clipped by 4 bases and J by 6 bases; unmatched bases: 10. In germline, CDR1 is SGHRS, CDR2 YFSETQ. CDR3 sequence reads: CASSVRPGLAGTNEQFF. The CDR3 DNA sequence: TGCGCCAGCAGCGTCCGGCCGGGACTAGCGGGAACCAATGAGCAGTTCTTC.

This sequence joins TRBV5-8 and TRBJ2-3; 12 nucleotides align to TRBD2. The germline V gene encodes CDR1 SGHTS and CDR2 YDEGEE. The CDR3 is made up of 15 amino acids. V lost 4 bases and J lost 6; bases outside the gene matches: 6. The DNA of the CDR3 is TGTGCCAGCAGCCTGACTAGCGGGGGAGGGGATACGCAGTATTTT. Translating it yields CASSLTSGGGDTQYF.

The CDR3 protein is CASSRSGGAINIQYF. The CDR3 bases are TGTGCCAGCAGCCGCAGCGGGGGGGCTATCAACATTCAGTACTTC. The chain combines TRBV7-8 with TRBJ2-4, with 10 bases identical to TRBD2. This CDR3 spans 15 amino acids. The V segment lost 5 bases and the J segment 7 bases; nucleotides outside the gene matches: 8. Germline V lookup: CDR1 SGHVS, CDR2 FQNEAQ.

Here the CDR3 reads CASSLNRQFHSPLHF. CDR3 DNA: TGTGCCAGCAGCTTAAATCGTCAGTTCCATTCACCCCTCCACTTT. This sequence joins TRBV11-2 and TRBJ1-6; no clear D. The germline V gene encodes CDR1 SGHAT and CDR2 FQNNGV. Deletions cut 2 bases from V and 8 bases from J, with 13 bases between. This CDR3 comprises 15 residues.

This sequence joins TRBV6-5 and TRBJ1-2; 9 bases are a match to TRBD1. The CDR3 contains 15 residues. Germline values: CDR1 MNHEY, CDR2 SVGAGI. After removal of 4 bases from V and 5 bases from J, the junction contained 8 bases not matched to a gene. The CDR3 sequence is CASSFLGTGKYGYTF. For the CDR3, the DNA is TGTGCCAGCAGTTTCCTCGGGACAGGGAAGTATGGCTACACCTTC.

The chain couples TRBV5-4 to TRBJ2-3; unclear D gene. This CDR3 spans 15 amino acids. The V and J ends lost 0 bases and 0 bases respectively, with 8 bases between them. Germline values: CDR1 SGHNT, CDR2 YYREEE (reference sequence). The CDR3 loop reads CASSLDGASTDTQYF. CDR3 sequence (DNA): TGTGCCAGCAGCTTGGACGGAGCTAGCACAGATACGCAGTATTTT. Full variable domain (missing parts from reference TRBV5-4 and TRBJ2-3): ETGVTQSPTHLIKTRGQQVTLRCSSQSGHNTVSWYQQALGQGPQFIFQYYREEENGRGNFPPRFSGLQFPNYSSELNVNALELDDSALYLCASSLDGASTDTQYFGPGTRLTVL.

This clone was recorded a few times. CDR3 residues: CSVNRVGETQYF. The CDR3 DNA reads as TGCAGCGTGAACAGGGTTGGGGAGACCCAGTACTTC. This chain connects TRBV29-1 to TRBJ2-5; D is perhaps TRBD1 (6 bases). With 6 bases removed from V and 5 bases from J, the gap between germline ends came to 13 bases. Germline V CDR1 and CDR2: SQVTM, ANQGSEA. The CDR3 has 12 residues.

The chain is built from TRBV25-1 and TRBJ2-4; D gene uncertain. The CDR3 is 15 residues long. Trimming pared 3 bases from V and 0 bases from J, leaving 9 bases between. Germline lookup yields CDR1 MGHDK and CDR2 SYGVNS. CDR3 nucleotide sequence: TGTGCCAGCAGTGACGGACCACTAGCCAAAAACATTCAGTACTTC. This gives the protein CASSDGPLAKNIQYF.

The chain is built from TRBV7-2 and TRBJ1-1; the D is unclear. Germline assignment: CDR1 SGHTA and CDR2 FQGNSA. The V and J ends lost 5 bases and 5 bases respectively, with 12 bases between them. There are 13 residues in the CDR3. CDR3 residues: CASSQFLGTEAFF. The CDR3 DNA reads as TGTGCCAGCAGCCAATTCCTCGGAACTGAAGCTTTCTTT.